This T cell receptor (beta chain) was retrieved from a study of cytomegalovirus exposure and HLA in healthy donors. This PCR relied on a set of 60 Vbeta primers and 13 Jbeta primers. Assay: immunoSEQ multiplex PCR; the TCRdb copy retains only in-frame clones and omits some. The sample holds about 180,000 clones, more than 75% seen once. Points on this clone: Antigen unknown.

Study findings and constraints: Follow-up analysis later connected one missense variant in DCLRE1C with trimming of TCR beta V- and J-genes.

Unmatched junction bases numbered 8, after V lost 3 bases and J lost 0 bases. The CDR3 is made up of 18 amino acids. The germline CDR1 and CDR2 sequences are SGDLS and YYNGEE. The sequenced sample consisted of PBMCs. This TCR derives from a woman aged 25 to 45 in good health and CMV-seropositive. The chain employs TRBV9 and TRBJ1-6; TRBD1 matches 8 bases. CDR3 nucleotide sequence: TGTGCCAGCAGCGGATCTACAGGGGGAAGCTCCTATAATTCACCCCTCCACTTT. Its protein product is CASSGSTGGSSYNSPLHF.